The 13 T cell receptor beta chains listed next were all sequenced from one sample in a study of technical replicates of blood from a handful of donors. The data were produced by immunoSEQ multiplex PCR, yet TCRdb's version contains in-frame clones alone and is incomplete. The table includes around 70,000 clones, approximately 97% detected once. The sample consisted of T cells isolated from PBMCs. The receptors were sampled from a human donor in good health.

The chain couples TRBV10-3 to TRBJ2-3; TRBD2 agrees at 8 bases. Germline V lookup: CDR1 ENHRY, CDR2 SYGVKD. V dropped 6 bases and J dropped 4; count of bases not matched to a gene: 6. The CDR3 runs 14 residues. The CDR3 coding sequence is TGTGCCATCAGATCCGGGACTAGGCCAGATACGCAGTATTTT. This codes for CAIRSGTRPDTQYF.

This clone has a single count. This chain connects TRBV5-1 to TRBJ2-5; D is possibly TRBD2 (6 bases). The CDR3 runs to 14 residues. The V and J ends lost 0 bases and 5 bases respectively, with 11 bases between them. Germline V gene sequence: CDR1 SGHRS, CDR2 YFSETQ. The CDR3 nucleotides read TGCGCCAGCAGCTTGGCCGACAGCGGGGAGACCCAGTACTTC. Translated: CASSLADSGETQYF.

The genes are TRBV10-3 and TRBJ2-5, with TRBD2 as a possible D gene (6 bases). Germline V gene sequence: CDR1 ENHRY, CDR2 SYGVKD. V was clipped by 0 bases and J by 5 bases, with 10 bases between them. The CDR3 has 14 residues. CDR3 protein: CAISESIRGETQYF. For the CDR3, the DNA is TGTGCCATCAGTGAGTCGATACGGGGGGAGACCCAGTACTTC.

This clone was detected once. V is TRBV2 and J is TRBJ1-2; 7 nucleotides agree with TRBD1. Trimming removed 6 bases from V and 4 bases from J; junction bases left unmatched: 5. Germline values: CDR1 SNHLY, CDR2 FYNNEI. There are 13 residues in the CDR3. Written as DNA, the CDR3 is TGTGCCAGCAGGCCGGGACAGATCTATGGCTACACCTTC. Protein sequence: CASRPGQIYGYTF. The full variable domain, rest sourced from reference TRBV2 and TRBJ1-2, is EPEVTQTPSHQVTQMGQEVILRCVPISNHLYFYWYRQILGQKVEFLVSFYNNEISEKSEIFDDQFSVERPDGSNFTLKIRSTKLEDSAMYFCASRPGQIYGYTFGSGTRLTVV.

The count of this clone is one. V usage is TRBV2 and J usage is TRBJ2-7, with D possibly being TRBD2 (7 bases). The V gene lost 7 bases and the J gene lost 0 bases, with 28 bases spanning the gap. The CDR3 has 19 amino acids. CDR1 is SNHLY, CDR2 FYNNEI, per germline. The CDR3 DNA reads TGTGCCAGCATCCTCGCGGGGGCCTTCACGGAACTAAGCTCCTACGAGCAGTACTTC. Translation: CASILAGAFTELSSYEQYF.

V gene TRBV11-3 combines with J gene TRBJ2-7; TRBD1 aligns across 10 bases. The CDR3 runs 15 residues. J was trimmed by 4 bases and V by 8 bases; bases with no gene match: 11. Germline CDR1 and CDR2: SGHNT and YENEEA. In DNA form, the CDR3 reads TGTGCCAGCCGCCGGGGGACAGGGGCGAGGTACGAGCAGTACTTC. Translated: CASRRGTGARYEQYF.

This clone appeared a single time. Other DNA sequences in this sample translate to the same CDR3. The chain combines TRBV6-5 with TRBJ1-3, with D possibly TRBD1 on 5 matching bases. CDR1 and CDR2 from the germline V gene are MNHEY and SVGAGI. The V and J ends lost 2 bases and 0 bases respectively, with 8 bases between them. CDR3 size: 15 residues. In DNA, the CDR3 is TGTGCCAGCAGTTACGACAGAGACTCTGGAAACACCATATATTTT. This gives the protein CASSYDRDSGNTIYF.

The chain couples TRBV5-6 to TRBJ1-1; the match to TRBD1 covers 7 bases. Germline-derived CDR1 and CDR2 are SGHDT and YYEEEE. This CDR3 comprises 16 residues. Unmatched junction bases numbered 9, after V lost 0 bases and J lost 4 bases. CDR3 residues: CASSLASRGVGTEAFF. Written as DNA, the CDR3 is TGTGCCAGCAGCTTGGCCTCCAGGGGGGTCGGCACTGAAGCTTTCTTT.

The genes are TRBV11-2 and TRBJ2-5; perhaps TRBD1 as D (5 bases). V was cut by 2 bases and J by 3 bases, with 7 bases left in between. The length of the CDR3 is 13 residues. Germline V gives CDR1 SGHAT, CDR2 FQNNGV. Here the CDR3 reads CASSLTGKETQYF. CDR3 nucleotides: TGTGCCAGCAGCTTAACAGGAAAAGAGACCCAGTACTTC.

The chain joins TRBV10-2 to TRBJ1-5, with D maybe TRBD1 (5 bases). Germline values: CDR1 WSHSY, CDR2 SAAADI. Between the trimmed V and J ends, which lost 4 bases and 2 bases, there was a span of 24 bases. This CDR3 contains 19 residues. The DNA for the CDR3 is TGCGCCAGCAGTGTTCTTTCTTCTGGGGCCTTTCAGGGCAATCAGCCCCAGCATTTT. Translation gives CASSVLSSGAFQGNQPQHF.

The chain employs TRBV5-6 and TRBJ1-1; D unclear. The CDR3 sequence is 14 residues long. The V and J ends lost 3 bases and 2 bases respectively, with 11 bases between them. The germline V gene encodes CDR1 SGHDT and CDR2 YYEEEE. CDR3 sequence reads: CASSSTTANTEAFF. The CDR3 nucleotides read TGTGCCAGCAGCTCAACCACAGCTAACACTGAAGCTTTCTTT.

The CDR3 DNA follows: TGTGCAACAGGGGCTAACACTGAAGCTTTCTTT. It yields the protein CATGANTEAFF. The V and J genes are TRBV19 and TRBJ1-1; the match to TRBD1 covers 7 bases. This CDR3 comprises 11 residues. The germline CDR1 and CDR2 sequences are LNHDA and SQIVND (reference sequence).

This chain joins TRBV14 and TRBJ2-2; 14 bases align to TRBD2. Germline V lookup: CDR1 SGHDN, CDR2 FVKESK. The CDR3 is 16 amino acids. The J segment lost 10 bases and the V segment lost 4 bases, leaving 8 bases of the junction unmatched. The DNA for the CDR3 is TGTGCCAGCAGCCCAAGGACTAGCGGGAGGCTGATGGAGCTGTTTTTT. It specifies CASSPRTSGRLMELFF.